These T cell receptor beta chains were read from a single sample in a study of human T cells and chemical hapten exposure. TCRdb re-called the RACE reads through MiXCR, storing one row per CDR3 protein. This table holds more than 300,000 distinct CDR3 sequences, approximately 5.1% found once. Specimen: whole blood, collected in connection with sensitization to the hapten diphenylcyclopropenone (DPC). All receptors come from a woman aged 45-65 years with alopecia areata. Some clones in this sample may be carry-over from other donors' samples. The conserved cysteine and the conserved F or W are not part of the CDR3 here. D genes are given only for firm matches.

D gene: NA; V gene: TRBV28; CDR3 protein: ASSSFGGETGANVLT
D gene: NA; V gene: TRBV10-3; CDR3 protein: AIKGSSYEQY
D gene: TRBD2; V gene: TRBV20-1; CDR3 protein: SARVSSGRNTGELF
D gene: NA; V gene: TRBV28; CDR3 protein: ASSLWSGSGGNQPQH
D gene: NA; V gene: TRBV1; CDR3 protein: TSSQDRANHGLDSGANVLT
D gene: NA; V gene: TRBV28; CDR3 protein: ASSFDGSNQPQH
D gene: NA; V gene: TRBV7-2; CDR3 protein: ASTLQGANSPLH
D gene: NA; V gene: TRBV3-1; CDR3 protein: ASSQDNRDTDTQY
D gene: NA; V gene: TRBV7-3; CDR3 protein: ASSSNGRAEQY
D gene: TRBD1; V gene: TRBV28; CDR3 protein: ASSPRGLREAF
D gene: NA; V gene: TRBV12-3/TRBV12-4; CDR3 protein: ASTLTGGSYNSPLH
D gene: NA; V gene: TRBV12-5; CDR3 protein: ASGLRDEQY
D gene: NA; V gene: TRBV13; CDR3 protein: ASSPTRSETQY
D gene: TRBD2; V gene: TRBV11-2; CDR3 protein: ASSLRGGSGSKHEQY